This entry is about one T cell receptor beta chain. V was pared by 7 bases and J by 4 bases, with 8 bases between. Germline V lookup: CDR1 SQVTM, CDR2 ANQGSEA. The CDR3 sequence is 11 residues long. Libraries were prepared by immunoSEQ multiplex PCR; TCRdb keeps only in-frame clonotypes and omits some of them. The sample carries approximately 97,000 clones, about 95% recorded once. The sample comes from a study of technical replicates of blood from several donors. This rearrangement joins TRBV29-1 to TRBJ2-1; no reliable D call. This clonotype originated in a human donor in good health. The specimen sequenced was T cells isolated from PBMCs. CDR3 sequence: CSARLYNEQFF. The CDR3 DNA reads TGCAGCGCCAGATTATACAATGAGCAGTTCTTC.